Here is one TCR beta chain with its context. Its antigen is unidentified. This record comes from a study of STAT5B mutations in CD4+ large granular lymphocyte leukemia. The CDR3 covers 15 residues. Germline CDR1 reads SGHRS; CDR2 reads YFSETQ. Trimming removed 4 bases from V and 5 bases from J; junction bases left unmatched: 10. Regarding the study as a whole: Patient CD4-sorted repertoires stayed more clonal than healthy ones after leukemic-clone removal. TRBV06-family usage was enriched in top patient clones (8/27) versus controls (2/35).

Sequencing was at survey level. The table came from immunoSEQ multiplex PCR; TCRdb's copy has only in-frame clones and leaves some out. This table has roughly 34,000 clones, roughly four fifths appearing once. The sequence was collected from a human donor in good health. Sequencing input: CD4+ T cells from blood buffy coats. V is TRBV5-1 and J is TRBJ2-3; 7 nucleotides match TRBD2. Written as DNA, the CDR3 is TGCGCCAGCAGCCCAAGCGGGGAGAGGATAGATACGCAGTATTTT. This codes for CASSPSGERIDTQYF. The whole variable domain, filled in from reference TRBV5-1 and TRBJ2-3, reads KAGVTQTPRYLIKTRGQQVTLSCSPISGHRSVSWYQQTPGQGLQFLFEYFSETQRNKGNFPGRFSGRQFSNSRSEMNVSTLELGDSALYLCASSPSGERIDTQYFGPGTRLTVL.